These 5 T cell receptor delta chains came from one sample sequenced in a study of delta chains in infants with herpesvirus infections. Reverse transcription of PBMC RNA used primers specific for the gamma and delta chains. TCRdb re-called clones from the RT-PCR reads via CATT. The table has around 1,700 delta-chain clones, about 7% seen once. The sample consisted of peripheral blood, taken at time point 1 of longitudinal follow-up. The receptors stem from a human donor who was a Ugandan infant, either HIV-exposed or HIV-unexposed (not recorded which).

In its sample, this clone was seen a few times. This sequence joins TRDV3 and TRDJ1, with 13 bases identical to TRDD3. TCRdb gives no J gene; it was assigned here by matching the DNA to germline. The CDR3 extends over 23 amino acids. In germline, CDR1 is TVYSNPD, CDR2 GDNSRS (reference sequence). The V segment lost 1 base and the J segment 0 bases; nucleotides outside the gene matches: 26. The CDR3 DNA follows: TGTGCCTTTACCAAATCCTACCTCCATTACTGGGGGATACGCCGTCCTTACACCGATAAACTCATCTTT. Encoded protein: CAFTKSYLHYWGIRRPYTDKLIF.

By frequency in the sample, this clone is medium-sized. The gene calls are TRDV1 and TRDJ2; 8 bases match TRDD3. Germline lookup yields CDR1 TSWWSYY and CDR2 QGS. CDR3 length: 21 amino acids. V gave up 4 bases and J gave up 3 bases; unmatched junction bases: 22. CDR3 in DNA: TGTGCTCTTGGGGGAGCCCACCAGCGGCCTTGGGGGATGAGGATGACAGCACAACTCTTCTTT. This codes for CALGGAHQRPWGMRMTAQLFF.

This clone was counted a few times. A much more abundant neighbour one base away suggests this may be a read error. The chain combines TRDV2 with TRDJ1, with 8 bases that match TRDD3. Trimming took 3 bases from V and 4 from J; bases not matched to a gene: 6. Germline V lookup: CDR1 GEAIGNYY, CDR2 EKD. This CDR3 is 14 amino acids long. The CDR3 region is CACDPWGTSDKLIF. DNA for the CDR3: TGTGCCTGTGACCCCTGGGGGACGAGCGATAAACTCATCTTT.

For this clone: It may be a read error: a sequence one base away is much more abundant. The chain joins TRDV2 to TRDJ3; 9 nucleotides agree with TRDD3. Assignment of the J gene here rests on matching the DNA to germline, because TCRdb gives none. CDR3 length: 18 residues. Losses at the gene ends were 3 bases for V and 1 base for J; bases not matched to a gene: 6. CDR1 and CDR2 from the germline V gene are GEAIGNYY and EKD. The CDR3 region has the DNA TGTGCCTGTGACTTACTGGGGGACACATCCTGGGACACCCGACAGATGTTTTTC. It yields the protein CACDLLGDTSWDTRQMFF.

This chain joins TRDV1 and TRDJ1; 7 nucleotides match TRDD3. CDR3 length: 21 amino acids. The V and J ends lost 1 base and 1 base, in that order; junction bases with no gene match: 21. Germline CDR1 is TSWWSYY and CDR2 is QGS. DNA for the CDR3: TGTGCTCTTGGGGAACGGTCAGGGCCTACAGTGCTGGGGGCCACCACCGATAAACTCATCTTT. The encoded protein is CALGERSGPTVLGATTDKLIF.